This entry lists 11 T cell receptor beta chains sequenced from one sample in a study of OX40 agonist ivuxolimab in advanced cancers. Using immunoSEQ multiplex PCR, the repertoire was profiled, and TCRdb retains in-frame clones only, with some absent. In the table there are some 75,000 clones, approximately 84% of which are singletons. The sequences come from CD4+ or CD8+ T cells sorted from blood, collected in a trial of the OX40 agonist ivuxolimab. The source of these receptors is an adult with an advanced solid tumor such as melanoma, head and neck, liver or kidney cancer.

The chain employs TRBV5-4 and TRBJ2-2; D unresolved. This CDR3 region has 15 residues. V was cut by 0 bases and J by 2 bases, with 8 bases left in between. Germline CDR1 and CDR2: SGHNT and YYREEE (reference sequence). The CDR3 loop is CASSLGQVNTGELFF. In DNA, the CDR3 is TGTGCCAGCAGCTTGGGGCAGGTCAACACCGGGGAGCTGTTTTTT.

V is TRBV7-9 and J is TRBJ1-1; no clear D gene. Trimming pared 5 bases from V and 4 bases from J, leaving 8 bases between. CDR3 length: 12 amino acids. Germline V gene lookup returns CDR1 SEHNR and CDR2 FQNEAQ (reference sequence). CDR3 in DNA: TGTGCCAGCAGCAGGGCGGCCACTGAAGCTTTCTTT. Its translation: CASSRAATEAFF.

This chain uses TRBV5-1 with TRBJ2-3, with 8 bases aligning to TRBD1. With V trimmed by 9 bases and J by 2 bases, 11 bases remained unmatched. CDR1 is SGHRS, CDR2 YFSETQ, per germline. This CDR3 spans 15 amino acids. The CDR3 bases are TGCGCCACACGGACAGGGTTCTCCAACACAGATACGCAGTATTTT. Translating it yields CATRTGFSNTDTQYF.

Only a few counts were recorded for this clone. The chain links TRBV29-1 to TRBJ2-2; tentatively, D is TRBD2 (6 bases). This CDR3 has 13 amino acids. Germline V lookup: CDR1 SQVTM, CDR2 ANQGSEA. V was shortened by 4 bases and J by 3 bases, with 9 bases between the two germline ends. The CDR3 region has the DNA TGCAGCGTTGGCGGGGTATACACCGGGGAGCTGTTTTTT. Its translation is CSVGGVYTGELFF.

A single count supports this clone. This chain uses TRBV5-1 with TRBJ2-2; TRBD1 is a possible D gene (6 bases). The CDR3 covers 14 residues. Germline CDR1 SGHRS, CDR2 YFSETQ. V lost 3 bases, J lost 5 bases, and 11 bases lay in between. The CDR3 DNA follows: TGCGCCAGCAGCTCAGACAGGTTTACCGGGGAGCTGTTTTTT. Its translation is CASSSDRFTGELFF.

CDR3 region: CASSSTGYEQYF. The DNA of the CDR3 is TGCGCCAGCAGTAGTACAGGGTACGAGCAGTACTTC. The chain carries TRBV10-1 and TRBJ2-7, with D tentatively TRBD1 (6 bases). V lost 5 bases and J 4 bases, leaving 9 bases between the germline ends. CDR1 is WNHNN and CDR2 is SYGVQD in the germline V gene (reference sequence). This CDR3 has 12 residues.

J is TRBJ2-7 and V is TRBV28; D assignment may be TRBD1 or TRBD2 (6 bases each). The V gene lost 7 bases and the J gene lost 5 bases, with 15 bases spanning the gap. Germline loops: CDR1 MDHEN, CDR2 SYDVKM. There are 13 residues in the CDR3. The CDR3 nucleotides read TGTGCCAGCAAACCCGGGGGCATCCACGAGCAGTACTTC. As protein: CASKPGGIHEQYF.

The chain carries TRBV29-1 and TRBJ2-5, with 8 bases lining up with TRBD2. Per germline, CDR1 SQVTM and CDR2 ANQGSEA. V lost 4 bases to trimming and J lost 3 bases; unmatched junction nucleotides: 7. The CDR3 runs 14 residues. CDR3 amino acids: CSVVGSGAKETQYF. The CDR3 DNA is TGCAGCGTTGTGGGTAGCGGGGCTAAAGAGACCCAGTACTTC.

The chain combines TRBV7-3 with TRBJ2-3; the match to TRBD1 covers 11 bases. With 4 bases clipped from V and 2 bases from J, the junction kept 2 bases outside the gene matches. Germline V gene sequence: CDR1 SGHTA, CDR2 FQGTGA. This CDR3 comprises 15 residues. CDR3 coding DNA: TGTGCCAGCAGCTGGGACAGGGGGACCACAGATACGCAGTATTTT. This encodes CASSWDRGTTDTQYF.

This chain links TRBV7-3 with TRBJ2-2; 8 positions match TRBD1. The V gene's germline CDR1 is SGHTA and CDR2 FQGTGA. Unmatched junction bases numbered 1, after V lost 9 bases and J lost 1 base. This CDR3 spans 13 amino acids. CDR3 coding DNA: TGTGCCAGTGGGACAGGGAACACCGGGGAGCTGTTTTTT. Protein sequence: CASGTGNTGELFF.

V usage is TRBV5-1 and J usage is TRBJ2-1, with 14 bases that match TRBD2. The V gene's germline CDR1 is SGHRS and CDR2 YFSETQ. After removal of 4 bases from V and 0 bases from J, the junction contained 9 bases not matched to a gene. This CDR3 comprises 19 residues. DNA for the CDR3: TGCGCCAGCAGCAGAGGCTCCGGGACTAGCGGGAGCTCCTACAATGAGCAGTTCTTC. This sequence encodes CASSRGSGTSGSSYNEQFF.